This T cell receptor (beta chain) was captured in a study of T cells after yellow fever vaccination. This clonotype was detected many times. The V gene's germline CDR1 is DFQATT and CDR2 SNEGSKA (reference sequence). This CDR3 contains 13 residues. Trimming cost V 5 bases and J 3 bases; bases outside gene matches: 5. TCRdb re-analysed the 5' RACE reads in MiXCR, keeping a single row per CDR3 protein. This sample has approximately 300,000 distinct CDR3 sequences, with roughly 6.8% found just once. This TCR was sampled from a man aged 18 to 29 who received the YFV17D yellow fever vaccine. The material sequenced was PBMCs, taken 45 days after the first yellow fever vaccination. This chain uses TRBV20-1 with TRBJ2-5; TRBD2 matches at 8 bases. The CDR3 sequence: CSAPRGAEETQYF. The CDR3 bases are TGCAGTGCTCCGCGGGGGGCTGAAGAGACCCAGTACTTC.